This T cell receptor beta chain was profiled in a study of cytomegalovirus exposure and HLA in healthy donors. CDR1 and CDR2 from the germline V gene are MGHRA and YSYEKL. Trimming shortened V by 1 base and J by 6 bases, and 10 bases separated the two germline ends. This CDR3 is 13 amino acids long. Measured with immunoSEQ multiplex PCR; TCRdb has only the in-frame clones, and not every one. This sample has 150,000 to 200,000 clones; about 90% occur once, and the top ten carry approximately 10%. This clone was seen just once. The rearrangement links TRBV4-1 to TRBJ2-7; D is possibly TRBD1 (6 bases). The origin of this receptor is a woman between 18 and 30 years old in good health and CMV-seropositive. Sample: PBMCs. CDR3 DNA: TGCGCCAGCAGCCAAGGGCAGGGGACCGAGCAGTACTTC. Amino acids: CASSQGQGTEQYF.